This TCR beta chain was identified in a study of blood T cell repertoires in COVID-19. This CDR3 region has 15 residues. V lost 0 bases, J lost 4 bases, and 12 bases lay in between. Germline V gene lookup returns CDR1 SGHTS and CDR2 YDEGEE. In the original analysis: Estimation of nucleated cell counts was performed using reference gene primer amplification. TCRdb's table, derived via immunoSEQ multiplex PCR, lists solely in-frame clones and lacks some. V, J and clone size are those of that table, while D and trimming were read from the DNA. The table shows about 220,000 clones, with about 79% occurring only once.

This rearrangement joins TRBV5-8 to TRBJ2-3; D may be TRBD1 (7 bases). Sequencing was done on a sample of peripheral blood. The receptor comes from a man over 45 with active or convalescent COVID-19. As DNA, the CDR3 is TGTGCCAGCAGCTTGGGACAGGGAGGAGCAGATACGCAGTATTTT. Its translation: CASSLGQGGADTQYF.